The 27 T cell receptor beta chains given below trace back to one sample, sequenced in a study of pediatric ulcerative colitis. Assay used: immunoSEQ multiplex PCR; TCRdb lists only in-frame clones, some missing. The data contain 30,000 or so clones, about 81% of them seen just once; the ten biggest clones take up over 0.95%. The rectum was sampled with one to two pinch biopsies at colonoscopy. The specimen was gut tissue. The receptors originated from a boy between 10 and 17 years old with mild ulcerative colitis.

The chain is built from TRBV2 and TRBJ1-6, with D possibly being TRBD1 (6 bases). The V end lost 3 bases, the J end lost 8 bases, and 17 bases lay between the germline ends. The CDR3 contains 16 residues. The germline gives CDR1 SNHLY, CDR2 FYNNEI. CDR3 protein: CASSDPRAGADSPLHF. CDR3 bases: TGTGCCAGCAGTGACCCGCGAGCAGGGGCGGATTCACCCCTCCACTTT.

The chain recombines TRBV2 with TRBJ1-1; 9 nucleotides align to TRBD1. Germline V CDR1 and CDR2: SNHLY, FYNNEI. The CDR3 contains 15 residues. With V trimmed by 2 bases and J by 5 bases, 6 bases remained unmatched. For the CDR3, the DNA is TGTGCCAGCAGTGAATTGGGACAGGGCTATACTGAAGCTTTCTTT. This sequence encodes CASSELGQGYTEAFF.

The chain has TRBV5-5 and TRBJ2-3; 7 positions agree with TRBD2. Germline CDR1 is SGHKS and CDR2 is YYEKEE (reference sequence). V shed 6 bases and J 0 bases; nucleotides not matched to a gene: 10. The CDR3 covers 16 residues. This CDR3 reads CASTSPGAGSTDTQYF. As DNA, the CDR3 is TGTGCCAGCACCTCGCCTGGAGCGGGGAGCACAGATACGCAGTATTTT.

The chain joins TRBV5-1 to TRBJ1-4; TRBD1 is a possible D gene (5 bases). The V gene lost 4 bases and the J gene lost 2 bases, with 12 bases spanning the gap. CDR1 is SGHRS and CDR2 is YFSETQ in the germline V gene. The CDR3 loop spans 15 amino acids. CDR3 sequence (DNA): TGCGCCAGCAGCAAAGCAGGGACCACTAATGAAAAACTGTTTTTT. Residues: CASSKAGTTNEKLFF.

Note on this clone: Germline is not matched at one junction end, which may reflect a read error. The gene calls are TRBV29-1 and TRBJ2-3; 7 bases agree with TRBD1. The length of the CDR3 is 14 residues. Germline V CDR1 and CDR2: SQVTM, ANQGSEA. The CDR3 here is CSVEDRESTDTQYF. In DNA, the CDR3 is TGCAGCGTCGAAGACAGGGAGAGTACAGATACGCAGTATTTT.

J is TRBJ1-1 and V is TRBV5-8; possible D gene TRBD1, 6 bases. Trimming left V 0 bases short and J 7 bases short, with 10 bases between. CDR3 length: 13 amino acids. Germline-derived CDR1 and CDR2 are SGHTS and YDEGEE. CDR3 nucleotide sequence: TGTGCCAGCAGCTTGGGACAGGCTCTTGAAGCTTTCTTT. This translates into CASSLGQALEAFF. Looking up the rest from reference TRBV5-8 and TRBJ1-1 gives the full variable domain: EAGVTQSPTHLIKTRGQQATLRCSPISGHTSVYWYQQALGLGLQFLLWYDEGEERNRGNFPPRFSGRQFPNYSSELNVNALELEDSALYLCASSLGQALEAFFGQGTRLTVV.

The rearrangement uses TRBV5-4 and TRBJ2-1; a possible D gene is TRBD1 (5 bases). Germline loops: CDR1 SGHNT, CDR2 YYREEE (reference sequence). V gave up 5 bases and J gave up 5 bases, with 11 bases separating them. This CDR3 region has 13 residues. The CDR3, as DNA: TGTGCCAGCAGAAACAACAGGAACAATGAGCAGTTCTTC. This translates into CASRNNRNNEQFF.

The DNA of the CDR3 is TGTGCCAGCAGTGGGGGTCCGAGCTCCTACAATGAGCAGTTCTTC. This codes for CASSGGPSSYNEQFF. The chain has TRBV6-1 and TRBJ2-1; D gene uncertain. In germline, CDR1 is MNHNS, CDR2 SASEGT. The CDR3 runs to 15 residues. Trimming shortened V by 4 bases and J by 0 bases, and 10 bases separated the two germline ends.

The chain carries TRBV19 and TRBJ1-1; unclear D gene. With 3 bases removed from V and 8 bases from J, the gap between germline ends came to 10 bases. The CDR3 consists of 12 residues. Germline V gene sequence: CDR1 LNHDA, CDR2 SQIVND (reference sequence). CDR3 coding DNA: TGTGCCAGTAGTATCACCGCGGGGGAAGCTTTCTTT. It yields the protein CASSITAGEAFF. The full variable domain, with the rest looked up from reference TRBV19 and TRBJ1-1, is DGGITQSPKYLFRKEGQNVTLSCEQNLNHDAMYWYRQDPGQGLRLIYYSQIVNDFQKGDIAEGYSVSREKKESFPLTVTSAQKNPTAFYLCASSITAGEAFFGQGTRLTVV.

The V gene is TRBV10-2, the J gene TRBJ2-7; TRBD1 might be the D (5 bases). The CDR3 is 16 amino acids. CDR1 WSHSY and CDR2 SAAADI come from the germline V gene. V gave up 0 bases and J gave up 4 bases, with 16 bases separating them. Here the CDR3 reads CASSESWTPNRYEQYF. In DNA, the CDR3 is TGCGCCAGCAGTGAGTCTTGGACACCTAATAGATACGAGCAGTACTTC.

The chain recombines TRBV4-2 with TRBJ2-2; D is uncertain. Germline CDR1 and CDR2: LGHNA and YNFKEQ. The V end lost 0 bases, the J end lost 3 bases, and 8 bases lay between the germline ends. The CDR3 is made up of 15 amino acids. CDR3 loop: CASSQEPLDTGELFF. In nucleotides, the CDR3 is TGTGCCAGCAGCCAAGAACCGTTGGACACCGGGGAGCTGTTTTTT.

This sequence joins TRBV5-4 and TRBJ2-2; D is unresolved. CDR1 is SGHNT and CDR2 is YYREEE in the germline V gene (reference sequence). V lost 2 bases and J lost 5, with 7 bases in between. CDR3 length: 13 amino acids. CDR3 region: CASSFDNTGELFF. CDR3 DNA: TGTGCCAGCAGCTTCGACAATACCGGGGAGCTGTTTTTT.

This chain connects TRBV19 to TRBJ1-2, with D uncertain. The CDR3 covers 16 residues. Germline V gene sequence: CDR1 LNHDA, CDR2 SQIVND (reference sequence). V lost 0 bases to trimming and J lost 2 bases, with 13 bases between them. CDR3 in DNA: TGTGCCAGTAGTATAGAAAGTACAAGGGCAAACTATGGCTACACCTTC. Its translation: CASSIESTRANYGYTF.

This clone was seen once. CDR3 region: CASSQNYRNEQYF. The CDR3 DNA reads as TGTGCCAGCAGCCAGAACTACCGTAACGAGCAGTACTTC. The chain employs TRBV5-8 and TRBJ2-7; D remains unclear. Trimming shortened V by 4 bases and J by 5 bases, and 13 bases separated the two germline ends. Germline assignment: CDR1 SGHTS and CDR2 YDEGEE. The CDR3 has 13 amino acids.

CDR3 protein: CASSTGLTDTQYF. The CDR3 coding sequence is TGTGCCAGCTCGACAGGGCTCACAGATACGCAGTATTTT. The chain is built from TRBV6-1 and TRBJ2-3; 7 bases agree with TRBD1. The V segment lost 8 bases and the J segment 2 bases; nucleotides outside the gene matches: 4. Germline lookup yields CDR1 MNHNS and CDR2 SASEGT. The CDR3 runs to 13 residues.

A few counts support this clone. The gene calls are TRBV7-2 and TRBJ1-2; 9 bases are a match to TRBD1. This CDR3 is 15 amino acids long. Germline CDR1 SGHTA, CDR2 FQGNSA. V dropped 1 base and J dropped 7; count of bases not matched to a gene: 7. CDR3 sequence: CASSLVGTGNSGYTF. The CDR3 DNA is TGTGCCAGCAGCTTAGTTGGGACAGGGAATAGTGGCTACACCTTC.

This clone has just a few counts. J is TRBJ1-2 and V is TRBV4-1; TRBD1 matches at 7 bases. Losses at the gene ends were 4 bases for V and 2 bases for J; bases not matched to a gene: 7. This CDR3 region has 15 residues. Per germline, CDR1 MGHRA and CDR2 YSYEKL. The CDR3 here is CASSPRQGRNYGYTF. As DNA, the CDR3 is TGCGCCAGCAGCCCGAGACAGGGTAGAAACTATGGCTACACCTTC.

Written as DNA, the CDR3 is TGTGCCAGCAGCTTGACCGGGGACAGGGGTCGAAACACCATATATTTT. It yields the protein CASSLTGDRGRNTIYF. The rearrangement joins TRBV7-9 to TRBJ1-3; 10 nucleotides match TRBD1. Per germline, CDR1 SEHNR and CDR2 FQNEAQ (reference sequence). V gave up 3 bases and J gave up 5 bases; unmatched junction bases: 7. This CDR3 region has 16 residues.

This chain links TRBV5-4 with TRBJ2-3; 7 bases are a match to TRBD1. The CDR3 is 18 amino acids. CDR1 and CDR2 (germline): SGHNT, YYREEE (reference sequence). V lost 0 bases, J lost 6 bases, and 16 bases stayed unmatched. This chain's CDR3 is CASSLVHPDRRLLDTQYF. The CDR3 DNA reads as TGTGCCAGCAGCTTGGTTCACCCGGACAGGAGACTCTTGGATACGCAGTATTTT.

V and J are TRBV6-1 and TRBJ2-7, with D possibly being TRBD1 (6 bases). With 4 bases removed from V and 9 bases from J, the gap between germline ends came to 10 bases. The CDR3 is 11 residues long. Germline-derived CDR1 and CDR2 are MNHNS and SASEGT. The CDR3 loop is CASSATGRQYF. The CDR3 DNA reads TGTGCCAGCAGTGCTACAGGGAGGCAGTACTTC.

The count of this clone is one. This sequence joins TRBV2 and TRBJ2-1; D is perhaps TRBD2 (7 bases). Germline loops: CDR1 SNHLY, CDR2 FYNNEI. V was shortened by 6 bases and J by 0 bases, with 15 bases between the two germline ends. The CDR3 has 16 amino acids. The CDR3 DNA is TGTGCCAGCAGCAATAGGGGGGGTAGCTCCTACAATGAGCAGTTCTTC. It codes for CASSNRGGSSYNEQFF.

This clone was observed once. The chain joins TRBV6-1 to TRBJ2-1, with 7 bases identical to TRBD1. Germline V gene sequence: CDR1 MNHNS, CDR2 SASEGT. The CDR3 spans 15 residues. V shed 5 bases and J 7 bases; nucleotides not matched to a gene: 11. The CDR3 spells CASSLTGFQVNEQFF. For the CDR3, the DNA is TGTGCCAGCAGTCTGACAGGGTTCCAGGTGAATGAGCAGTTCTTC.

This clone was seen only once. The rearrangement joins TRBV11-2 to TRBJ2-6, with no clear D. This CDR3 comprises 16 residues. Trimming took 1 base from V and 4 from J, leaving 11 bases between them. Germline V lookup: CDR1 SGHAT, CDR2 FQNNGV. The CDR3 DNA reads TGTGCCAGCAGCTTAGGGAAGAAGCTGGGGGCCAACGTCCTGACTTTC. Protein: CASSLGKKLGANVLTF. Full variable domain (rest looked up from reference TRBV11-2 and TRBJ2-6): EAGVAQSPRYKIIEKRQSVAFWCNPISGHATLYWYQQILGQGPKLLIQFQNNGVVDDSQLPKDRFSAERLKGVDSTLKIQPAKLEDSAVYLCASSLGKKLGANVLTFGAGSRLTVL.

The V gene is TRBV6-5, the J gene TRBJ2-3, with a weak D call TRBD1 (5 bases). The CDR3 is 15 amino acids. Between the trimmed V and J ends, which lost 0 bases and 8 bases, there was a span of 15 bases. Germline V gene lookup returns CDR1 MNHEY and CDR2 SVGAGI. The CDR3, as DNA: TGTGCCAGCAGTTACTCTTACTTTCAGGGTAGTACGCAGTATTTT. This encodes CASSYSYFQGSTQYF.

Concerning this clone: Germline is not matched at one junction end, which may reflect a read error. The CDR3 loop reads CASSRQGPDNEQFF. CDR3 nucleotides: TGTGCTAGCAGCCGACAGGGGCCCGACAATGAGCAGTTCTTC. The chain uses TRBV7-7 and TRBJ2-1, with TRBD1 matching over 8 bases. The CDR3 runs 14 residues. Germline V gene lookup returns CDR1 SSHAT and CDR2 FNYEAQ (reference sequence).

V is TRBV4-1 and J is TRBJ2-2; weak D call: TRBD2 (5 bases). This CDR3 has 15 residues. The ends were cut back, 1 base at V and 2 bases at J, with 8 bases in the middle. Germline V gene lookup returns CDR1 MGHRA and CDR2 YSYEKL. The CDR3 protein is CASSQGGINTGELFF. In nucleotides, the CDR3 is TGCGCCAGCAGCCAAGGAGGGATTAACACCGGGGAGCTGTTTTTT.

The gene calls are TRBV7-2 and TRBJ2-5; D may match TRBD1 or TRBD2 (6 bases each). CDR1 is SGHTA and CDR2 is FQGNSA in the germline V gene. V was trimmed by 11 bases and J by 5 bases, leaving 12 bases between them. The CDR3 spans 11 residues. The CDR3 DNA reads TGTGCCTCCCGAGGGGGGGAGACCCAGTACTTC. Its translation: CASRGGETQYF.